A selection of T cell receptor beta chains follows, all from one sample in a study of OX40 agonist ivuxolimab in advanced cancers. Some clones are missing from TCRdb's copy, which holds only in-frame ones; the method was immunoSEQ multiplex PCR. The table includes approximately 69,000 clones, almost 90% detected once. Sequenced material: CD4+ or CD8+ T cells sorted from blood, taken in a trial of the OX40 agonist ivuxolimab. The origin of the receptors is an adult with an advanced solid tumor such as melanoma, head and neck, liver or kidney cancer. CDR3s include the opening cysteine and the closing phenylalanine or tryptophan. Each record gives: clone size, V gene, D gene, J gene, CDR3 protein, CDR3 DNA. D genes are given only for firm matches. Expanded clones get a size class; other rows say once, few or many, or leave the size out.

clone_size: -
v_call: TRBV27
d_call: TRBD2
j_call: TRBJ2-1
cdr3_aa: CASSLLAGGVSHEQFF
cdr3_nt: TGTGCCAGCAGTTTGTTAGCGGGAGGGGTTTCTCATGAGCAGTTCTTC

clone_size: -
v_call: TRBV5-6
d_call: -
j_call: TRBJ2-1
cdr3_aa: CASSLEAGEKYNEQFF
cdr3_nt: TGTGCCAGCAGCTTGGAGGCAGGGGAAAAGTACAATGAGCAGTTCTTC

clone_size: -
v_call: TRBV2
d_call: TRBD1
j_call: TRBJ2-7
cdr3_aa: CASSRDSTYEQYF
cdr3_nt: TGTGCCAGCAGCCGGGACAGCACCTACGAGCAGTACTTC

clone_size: once
v_call: TRBV27
d_call: TRBD2
j_call: TRBJ2-1
cdr3_aa: CASRGTSGSYEQFF
cdr3_nt: TGTGCCAGCAGGGGGACTAGCGGGAGCTATGAGCAGTTCTTC

clone_size: -
v_call: TRBV6-5
d_call: TRBD2
j_call: TRBJ2-7
cdr3_aa: CASSPKRGSYEQYF
cdr3_nt: TGTGCCAGCAGTCCCAAGCGGGGGAGCTACGAGCAGTACTTC

clone_size: -
v_call: TRBV28
d_call: TRBD2
j_call: TRBJ2-3
cdr3_aa: CASSFSRLAGRTDTQYF
cdr3_nt: TGTGCCAGCAGTTTCAGCCGGCTAGCGGGACGCACAGATACGCAGTATTTT

clone_size: -
v_call: TRBV5-5
d_call: TRBD1
j_call: TRBJ2-3
cdr3_aa: CASRNRDRLDTQYF
cdr3_nt: TGTGCCAGCAGGAACCGGGACAGGTTAGATACGCAGTATTTT

clone_size: once
v_call: TRBV28
d_call: TRBD2
j_call: TRBJ2-5
cdr3_aa: CASSSSGLAGRQETQYF
cdr3_nt: TGTGCCAGCAGTTCCTCGGGACTAGCGGGAAGACAAGAGACCCAGTACTTC

clone_size: -
v_call: TRBV18
d_call: TRBD1
j_call: TRBJ2-2
cdr3_aa: CASKTGSGELFF
cdr3_nt: TGTGCCAGCAAGACAGGGTCCGGGGAGCTGTTTTTT

clone_size: -
v_call: TRBV7-2
d_call: TRBD2
j_call: TRBJ2-1
cdr3_aa: CASSLGGFTAGFLKQFF
cdr3_nt: TGTGCCAGCAGCTTAGGAGGATTTACAGCGGGGTTTCTTAAGCAGTTCTTC

clone_size: -
v_call: TRBV5-6
d_call: -
j_call: TRBJ2-2
cdr3_aa: CASSLGRTGELFF
cdr3_nt: TGTGCCAGCAGCTTGGGCCGCACCGGGGAGCTGTTTTTT

clone_size: -
v_call: TRBV10-1
d_call: -
j_call: TRBJ2-1
cdr3_aa: CASSRGGSYNEQFF
cdr3_nt: TGCGCCAGCTCTCGGGGAGGTTCCTACAATGAGCAGTTCTTC

clone_size: -
v_call: TRBV25-1
d_call: -
j_call: TRBJ1-1
cdr3_aa: CASSEAGLNTEAFF
cdr3_nt: TGTGCCAGCAGTGAAGCAGGGTTAAACACTGAAGCTTTCTTT

clone_size: few
v_call: TRBV7-9
d_call: TRBD1
j_call: TRBJ1-2
cdr3_aa: CASSLTGGVGYTF
cdr3_nt: TGTGCCAGCAGCCTTACAGGGGGCGTTGGCTACACCTTC

clone_size: -
v_call: TRBV12-5
d_call: TRBD2
j_call: TRBJ2-1
cdr3_aa: CASGLRPLTWSSGDISYNEQFF
cdr3_nt: TGTGCTAGTGGTTTACGACCGCTCACCTGGAGTAGCGGGGACATCTCCTACAATGAGCAGTTCTTC

clone_size: -
v_call: TRBV7-6
d_call: -
j_call: TRBJ1-5
cdr3_aa: CASSLDPGQPQHF
cdr3_nt: TGTGCCAGCAGCTTAGACCCGGGTCAGCCCCAGCATTTT

clone_size: -
v_call: TRBV14
d_call: -
j_call: TRBJ2-2
cdr3_aa: CASSKLRGYGELFF
cdr3_nt: TGTGCCAGCTCGAAACTTAGGGGATACGGGGAGCTGTTTTTT

clone_size: -
v_call: TRBV18
d_call: -
j_call: TRBJ2-5
cdr3_aa: CASSPPGQYQETQYF
cdr3_nt: TGTGCCAGCTCACCACCGGGGCAGTACCAAGAGACCCAGTACTTC

clone_size: -
v_call: TRBV6-5
d_call: -
j_call: TRBJ2-5
cdr3_aa: CASSYGSQETQYF
cdr3_nt: TGTGCCAGCAGTTACGGTTCCCAAGAGACCCAGTACTTC

clone_size: once
v_call: TRBV5-1
d_call: -
j_call: TRBJ1-5
cdr3_aa: CASSKRHFGNQPQHF
cdr3_nt: TGCGCCAGCAGCAAAAGACACTTTGGCAATCAGCCCCAGCATTTT

clone_size: -
v_call: TRBV19
d_call: TRBD1
j_call: TRBJ1-2
cdr3_aa: CASSKWAQGNYGYTF
cdr3_nt: TGTGCCAGTAGTAAATGGGCACAGGGGAACTATGGCTACACCTTC

clone_size: -
v_call: TRBV28
d_call: -
j_call: TRBJ2-7
cdr3_aa: CASSSPGGTYEQYF
cdr3_nt: TGTGCCAGCAGTTCCCCGGGCGGGACCTACGAGCAGTACTTC

clone_size: -
v_call: TRBV14
d_call: -
j_call: TRBJ1-6
cdr3_aa: CASSRDTSSYNSPLHF
cdr3_nt: TGTGCCAGCAGCCGGGACACCAGCTCCTATAATTCACCCCTCCACTTT

clone_size: -
v_call: TRBV7-2
d_call: -
j_call: TRBJ2-7
cdr3_aa: CASSLSRISYEQYF
cdr3_nt: TGTGCCAGCAGCTTAAGTAGAATCTCCTACGAGCAGTACTTC

clone_size: -
v_call: TRBV10-3
d_call: TRBD1
j_call: TRBJ1-4
cdr3_aa: CAISGTGGNEKLFF
cdr3_nt: TGTGCCATCAGTGGGACAGGAGGCAATGAAAAACTGTTTTTT

clone_size: -
v_call: TRBV29-1
d_call: -
j_call: TRBJ1-2
cdr3_aa: CSVKLGRDYGYTF
cdr3_nt: TGCAGCGTTAAATTGGGCAGGGACTATGGCTACACCTTC

clone_size: -
v_call: TRBV11-3
d_call: TRBD2
j_call: TRBJ2-7
cdr3_aa: CASSLGGEAAYEQYF
cdr3_nt: TGTGCCAGCAGCCTGGGAGGGGAGGCGGCCTACGAGCAGTACTTC

clone_size: -
v_call: TRBV5-4
d_call: -
j_call: TRBJ2-7
cdr3_aa: CASSFGPTGSYEQYF
cdr3_nt: TGTGCCAGCAGCTTCGGGCCTACCGGCTCCTACGAGCAGTACTTC

clone_size: -
v_call: TRBV5-1
d_call: TRBD2
j_call: TRBJ2-5
cdr3_aa: CASQELAGAQETQYF
cdr3_nt: TGCGCCAGCCAGGAGTTGGCGGGAGCCCAAGAGACCCAGTACTTC

clone_size: few
v_call: TRBV6-5
d_call: TRBD1
j_call: TRBJ1-5
cdr3_aa: CASSSRQGVANQPQHF
cdr3_nt: TGTGCCAGCAGTTCGAGACAGGGGGTGGCCAATCAGCCCCAGCATTTT

clone_size: -
v_call: TRBV28
d_call: -
j_call: TRBJ2-7
cdr3_aa: CASSYGTYEQYF
cdr3_nt: TGTGCCAGCAGTTATGGAACCTACGAGCAGTACTTC